This entry lists 6 T cell receptor beta chains sequenced from one sample in a study of CD8+ T cells in alopecia areata. Treatment specified: oral pan-JAK inhibitor, 5-10 mg twice daily. Extraction of RNA preceded its reverse transcription into cDNA, which served as the sequencing template. Libraries were prepared by immunoSEQ multiplex PCR; TCRdb keeps only in-frame clonotypes and omits some of them. Of about 160,000 clones listed, roughly two thirds are singletons. The sequencing used CD4+ T cells sorted from blood, collected at week 4, from a patient treated with tofacitinib. The receptor source for this set is a human donor with alopecia areata.

The chain links TRBV30 to TRBJ1-1; no definite D call. V was shortened by 4 bases and J by 0 bases, with 9 bases between the two germline ends. Germline V gives CDR1 GTSNPN, CDR2 SVGIG (reference sequence). This CDR3 is built from 13 residues. The CDR3, as DNA: TGTGCCTGGACGCGCGTCATGAACACTGAAGCTTTCTTT. Its protein product is CAWTRVMNTEAFF.

V and J are TRBV6-5 and TRBJ1-2; the D is unclear. The ends were cut back, 5 bases at V and 3 bases at J, with 7 bases in the middle. The CDR3 runs to 12 residues. Per the germline V gene, CDR1 is MNHEY and CDR2 is SVGAGI. The CDR3, as DNA: TGTGCCAGCAGTCAGGCAGACTATGGCTACACCTTC. Its protein product is CASSQADYGYTF.

The chain is built from TRBV30 and TRBJ1-2; D remains unclear. Deletions cut 8 bases from V and 5 bases from J, with 18 bases between. The CDR3 is 13 amino acids. CDR1 is GTSNPN and CDR2 is SVGIG in the germline V gene (reference sequence). This CDR3 reads CARLRDAGYGYTF. The CDR3, as DNA: TGTGCCCGGCTCCGGGATGCGGGTTATGGCTACACCTTC.

This clone was found a few times. This chain uses TRBV28 with TRBJ1-2; 9 bases agree with TRBD1. V shed 6 bases and J 6 bases; nucleotides not matched to a gene: 5. The CDR3 has 13 amino acids. The germline gives CDR1 MDHEN, CDR2 SYDVKM. CDR3 bases: TGTGCCAGCAGGGACAGGGGAGGGAATGGCTACACCTTC. This gives the protein CASRDRGGNGYTF.

About this clone: A much larger clone is a single base away; this may be a read error. V gene TRBV7-3 combines with J gene TRBJ1-1; D gene ambiguous. This CDR3 is 12 amino acids long. Trimming left V 2 bases short and J 3 bases short, with 4 bases between. Germline CDR1 SGHTA, CDR2 FQGTGA. The CDR3 DNA reads as TGTGCCAGCAGCTTACAGTACACTGAAGCTTTCTTT. Amino acids: CASSLQYTEAFF.

The chain joins TRBV7-8 to TRBJ1-2, with D uncertain. The CDR3 loop spans 18 amino acids. With 1 base removed from V and 0 bases from J, the gap between germline ends came to 18 bases. CDR1 SGHVS and CDR2 FQNEAQ come from the germline V gene. This CDR3 reads CASSLEARSKWANYGYTF. In DNA form, the CDR3 reads TGTGCCAGCAGCTTAGAGGCCCGGTCCAAATGGGCTAACTATGGCTACACCTTC.